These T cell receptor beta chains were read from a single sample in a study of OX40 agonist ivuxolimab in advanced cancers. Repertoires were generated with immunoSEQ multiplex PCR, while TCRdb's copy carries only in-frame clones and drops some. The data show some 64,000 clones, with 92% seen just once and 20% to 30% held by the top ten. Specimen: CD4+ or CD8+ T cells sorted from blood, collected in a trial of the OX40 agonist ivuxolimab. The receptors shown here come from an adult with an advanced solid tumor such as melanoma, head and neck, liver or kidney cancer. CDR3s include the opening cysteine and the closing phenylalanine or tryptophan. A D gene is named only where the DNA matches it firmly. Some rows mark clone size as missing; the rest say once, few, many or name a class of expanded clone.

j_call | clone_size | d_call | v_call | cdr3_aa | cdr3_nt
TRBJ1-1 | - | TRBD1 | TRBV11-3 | CASSLGAGTGRTEAFF | TGTGCCAGCAGCTTAGGGGCCGGGACAGGGCGGACTGAAGCTTTCTTT
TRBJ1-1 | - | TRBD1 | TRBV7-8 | CASSRTGVGTEAFF | TGTGCCAGCAGCCGGACAGGGGTAGGGACTGAAGCTTTCTTT
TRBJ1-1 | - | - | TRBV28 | CASTLRGGPVEAFF | TGTGCCAGCACCCTTCGGGGGGGGCCCGTTGAAGCTTTCTTT
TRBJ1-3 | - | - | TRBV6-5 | CASIPIDSSGNTIYF | TGTGCCAGCATCCCCATTGACAGCTCTGGAAACACCATATATTTT
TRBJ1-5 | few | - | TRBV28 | CASMGTTYSNQPQHF | TGTGCCAGCATGGGAACAACATATAGCAATCAGCCCCAGCATTTT
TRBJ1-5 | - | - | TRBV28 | CASSFGLGPQHF | TGTGCCAGCAGTTTCGGCCTAGGGCCCCAGCATTTT
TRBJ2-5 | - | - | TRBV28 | CASSLSFGETQYF | TGTGCCAGCAGTTTATCGTTTGGGGAGACCCAGTACTTC
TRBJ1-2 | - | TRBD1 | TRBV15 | CATNPLDDRDGYTF | TGTGCCACCAACCCACTCGATGACAGGGACGGCTACACCTTC
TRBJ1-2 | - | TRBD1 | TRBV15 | CATSRINFQGQLYGYTF | TGTGCCACCAGCAGGATTAACTTCCAGGGACAGCTCTATGGCTACACCTTC
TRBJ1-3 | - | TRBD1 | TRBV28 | CASSTRTGGLFSGNTIYF | TGTGCCAGCAGCACCCGGACAGGGGGCCTTTTCTCTGGAAACACCATATATTTT
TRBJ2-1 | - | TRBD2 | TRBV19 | CASSFSGGAGNEQFF | TGTGCCAGTAGTTTTAGCGGGGGGGCCGGTAATGAGCAGTTCTTC
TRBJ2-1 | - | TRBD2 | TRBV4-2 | CASSQGTSGRGHEQFF | TGTGCCAGCAGCCAAGGAACTAGCGGGAGAGGCCATGAGCAGTTCTTC
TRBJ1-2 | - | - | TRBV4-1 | CASSQELRLGLDGYTF | TGCGCCAGCAGCCAAGAGCTGCGACTGGGTCTGGACGGCTACACCTTC
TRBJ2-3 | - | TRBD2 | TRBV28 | CASSFERGPYTDTQYF | TGTGCCAGCAGTTTTGAGCGGGGGCCGTACACAGATACGCAGTATTTT
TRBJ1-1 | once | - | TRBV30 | CAWSTPPGNEAFF | TGTGCCTGGAGCACCCCCCCGGGAAACGAAGCTTTCTTT
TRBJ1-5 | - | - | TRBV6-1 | CASSNRDTLQPQHF | TGTGCCAGCAGTAACCGGGATACGCTTCAGCCCCAGCATTTT
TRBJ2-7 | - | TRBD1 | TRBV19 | CASSTLQDRGLSYEQYF | TGTGCCAGTAGTACCCTCCAGGACAGGGGGCTTTCTTACGAGCAGTACTTC
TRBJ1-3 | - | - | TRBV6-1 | CASSEIPSSGNTIYF | TGTGCCAGCAGTGAAATCCCGAGCTCTGGAAACACCATATATTTT
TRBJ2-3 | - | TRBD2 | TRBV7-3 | CASSFFSGGTDTQYF | TGTGCCAGCAGCTTTTTTAGCGGGGGAACAGATACGCAGTATTTT
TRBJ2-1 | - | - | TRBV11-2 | CASSLGRNEQFF | TGTGCCAGCAGCTTAGGAAGGAATGAGCAGTTCTTC
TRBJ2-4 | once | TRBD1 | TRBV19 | CANPTGNIQYF | TGTGCCAACCCGACAGGGAACATTCAGTACTTC
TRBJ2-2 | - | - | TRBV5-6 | CASSLVTANTGELFF | TGTGCCAGCAGCTTGGTTACAGCCAACACCGGGGAGCTGTTTTTT
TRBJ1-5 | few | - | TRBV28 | CASSPPRGEGSNQPQHF | TGTGCCAGCAGTCCCCCCAGAGGGGAAGGGAGCAATCAGCCCCAGCATTTT
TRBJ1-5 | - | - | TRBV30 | CAWGTGFNQPQHF | TGTGCCTGGGGGACGGGATTCAATCAGCCCCAGCATTTT
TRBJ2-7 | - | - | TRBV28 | CASSLLARENEQYF | TGTGCCAGCAGTTTACTTGCTAGGGAAAACGAGCAGTACTTC
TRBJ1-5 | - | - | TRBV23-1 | CASSQSGNQPQHF | TGCGCCAGCAGTCAATCGGGCAATCAGCCCCAGCATTTT
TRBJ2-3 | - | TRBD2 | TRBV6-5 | CASIGREVTDTQYF | TGTGCCAGCATCGGGCGGGAGGTCACAGATACGCAGTATTTT
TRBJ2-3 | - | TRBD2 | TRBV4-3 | CASSPGLADTDTQYF | TGCGCCAGCAGCCCAGGACTAGCGGACACAGATACGCAGTATTTT
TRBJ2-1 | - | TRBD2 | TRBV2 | CASSEGLAGPYNEQFF | TGTGCCAGCAGTGAAGGACTAGCGGGGCCCTACAATGAGCAGTTCTTC
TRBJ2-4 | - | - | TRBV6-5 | CASSRGDSNIQYF | TGTGCCAGCAGCCGCGGGGATTCGAACATTCAGTACTTC
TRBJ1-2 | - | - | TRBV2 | CASTAGTSNYGYTF | TGTGCCAGCACCGCGGGGACATCTAACTATGGCTACACCTTC
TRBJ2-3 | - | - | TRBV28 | CASSFFWGGGLTDTQYF | TGTGCCAGCAGTTTTTTTTGGGGGGGCGGACTCACAGATACGCAGTATTTT